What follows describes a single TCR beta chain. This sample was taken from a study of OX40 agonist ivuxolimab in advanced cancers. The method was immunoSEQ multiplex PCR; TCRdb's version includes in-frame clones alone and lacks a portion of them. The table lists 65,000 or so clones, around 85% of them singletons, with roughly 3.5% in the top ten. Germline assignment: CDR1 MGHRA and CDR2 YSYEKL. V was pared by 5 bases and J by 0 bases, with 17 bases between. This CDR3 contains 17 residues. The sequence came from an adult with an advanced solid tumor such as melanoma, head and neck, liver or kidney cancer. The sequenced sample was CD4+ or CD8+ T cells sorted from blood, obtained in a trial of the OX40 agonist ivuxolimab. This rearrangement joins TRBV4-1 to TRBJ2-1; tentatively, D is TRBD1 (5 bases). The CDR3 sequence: CASSFRTHESSYNEQFF. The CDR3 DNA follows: TGCGCCAGCAGCTTTCGGACACACGAGAGCTCCTACAATGAGCAGTTCTTC.